The 27 T cell receptor beta chains reported below all come from one sample, sequenced in a study of cytomegalovirus exposure and HLA in healthy donors (dated by TCRdb to 2016 to 2017). The library was made by the immunoSEQ multiplex PCR assay. For the multiplex PCR, a mixture combining 60 forward primers for TCR Vbeta segments and 13 reverse primers for TCR Jbeta segments was used. This is the immuneACCESS table as TCRdb keeps it, with only in-frame sequences that have V and J called. A part of the clones is gone; compared with another copy, unresolved V genes explain less than half, and the rest is unexplained. Here the sample has some 150,000 clones; 80% occur a single time. The top ten hold about 9.5% of the sample. The sample taken for sequencing was PBMCs. Source of these receptors: a man younger than 35 in good health and CMV-seropositive.

The rearrangement joins TRBV29-1 to TRBJ1-2, with D unresolved. The V and J ends lost 3 bases and 7 bases respectively, with 24 bases between them. From germline, CDR1 is SQVTM and CDR2 ANQGSEA. The CDR3 loop spans 16 amino acids. CDR3 DNA: TGCAGCGTTGACCCCGAACATGAAGCGGCCCTGGGTGGCTACACCTTC. It translates to CSVDPEHEAALGGYTF.

CDR3 sequence (DNA): TGCGCCAGCAGCACGGGACAGGAGAATCAGCCCCAGCATTTT. The encoded protein is CASSTGQENQPQHF. The rearrangement joins TRBV5-1 to TRBJ1-5; TRBD1 agrees at 8 bases. This CDR3 has 14 amino acids. Germline V lookup: CDR1 SGHRS, CDR2 YFSETQ. V shed 4 bases, J shed 4 bases, and the junction held 4 bases outside the gene matches.

The chain has TRBV19 and TRBJ2-1, with TRBD1 identical over 8 bases. CDR1 and CDR2 (germline): LNHDA, SQIVND (reference sequence). J was trimmed by 3 bases and V by 3 bases; bases with no gene match: 4. The CDR3 covers 15 residues. CDR3 region: CASSIGQGYYNEQFF. The DNA for the CDR3 is TGTGCCAGTAGTATTGGACAGGGATACTACAATGAGCAGTTCTTC.

This chain links TRBV9 with TRBJ2-2; a weak D match, TRBD1 (5 bases). CDR3 length equals 14 residues. Germline CDR1 and CDR2: SGDLS and YYNGEE. Trimming cost V 0 bases and J 6 bases, with 9 bases left between them. CDR3 nucleotides: TGTGCCAGCAGCGTAGTGGCAGGGCCCGGGGAGCTGTTTTTT. Protein: CASSVVAGPGELFF.

The rearrangement links TRBV4-2 to TRBJ1-5; D call uncertain. Germline V gene sequence: CDR1 LGHNA, CDR2 YNFKEQ. V lost 4 bases to trimming and J lost 0 bases, with 13 bases between them. The CDR3 extends over 16 amino acids. CDR3: CASSLEVGNSNQPQHF. In nucleotides, the CDR3 is TGTGCCAGCAGCCTAGAGGTCGGGAATAGCAATCAGCCCCAGCATTTT.

The CDR3 DNA reads TGTGCCAGCAGTGAAACCCCAGGGGATCAGCCCCAGCATTTT. This sequence encodes CASSETPGDQPQHF. V usage is TRBV6-1 and J usage is TRBJ1-5, with a tentative D call TRBD1 (6 bases). Germline-derived CDR1 and CDR2 are MNHNS and SASEGT. Trimming took off 2 bases at V and 5 bases at J, with 10 bases between the two ends. This CDR3 has 14 residues.

The chain has TRBV4-1 and TRBJ1-1, with D tentatively TRBD1 (5 bases). Trimming pared 1 base from V and 1 base from J, leaving 13 bases between. The CDR3 runs to 16 residues. Germline-derived CDR1 and CDR2 are MGHRA and YSYEKL. The DNA of the CDR3 is TGCGCCAGCAGCCAAGCGGGGGGGTGGTCGAACACTGAAGCTTTCTTT. As protein: CASSQAGGWSNTEAFF.

Written as DNA, the CDR3 is TGTGCCAGCAGGCCCCCGGCGGGAGCGGGGATGTCAGATACGCAGTATTTT. Its protein is CASRPPAGAGMSDTQYF. The rearrangement links TRBV2 to TRBJ2-3; TRBD2 agrees at 7 bases. CDR1 and CDR2 (germline): SNHLY, FYNNEI. Trimming removed 6 bases from V and 4 bases from J; junction bases left unmatched: 16. CDR3 size: 17 residues.

The rearrangement links TRBV19 to TRBJ2-7, with 7 bases identical to TRBD2. Unmatched junction bases numbered 5, after V lost 3 bases and J lost 3 bases. Germline CDR1 and CDR2: LNHDA and SQIVND (reference sequence). This CDR3 has 14 residues. The CDR3 spells CASSIGGRFYEQYF. The CDR3 DNA is TGTGCCAGTAGTATCGGCGGGAGATTCTACGAGCAGTACTTC.

J is TRBJ2-7 and V is TRBV30; the D is unclear. The CDR3 has 13 amino acids. Germline lookup yields CDR1 GTSNPN and CDR2 SVGIG (reference sequence). Trimming took 0 bases from V and 2 from J, leaving 8 bases between them. The CDR3 loop reads CAWSVGTTYEQYF. The CDR3, as DNA: TGTGCCTGGAGTGTGGGCACCACCTACGAGCAGTACTTC.

This clone showed up just once. The V call is TRBV7-2, the J call TRBJ1-1; no clear D gene. With 4 bases removed from V and 1 base from J, the gap between germline ends came to 7 bases. The CDR3 contains 13 residues. Per the germline V gene, CDR1 is SGHTA and CDR2 is FQGNSA. The CDR3, as DNA: TGTGCCAGCAGCTCGGGGAGGAACACTGAAGCTTTCTTT. It codes for CASSSGRNTEAFF. Filled out from reference TRBV7-2 and TRBJ1-1, the complete variable domain reads GAGVSQSPSNKVTEKGKDVELRCDPISGHTALYWYRQSLGQGLEFLIYFQGNSAPDKSGLPSDRFSAERTGGSVSTLTIQRTQQEDSAVYLCASSSGRNTEAFFGQGTRLTVV.

V gene TRBV5-4 combines with J gene TRBJ2-1, with 8 positions matching TRBD1. Losses at the gene ends were 4 bases for V and 7 bases for J; bases not matched to a gene: 10. The CDR3 spans 15 residues. CDR1 and CDR2 from the germline V gene are SGHNT and YYREEE (reference sequence). CDR3 nucleotides: TGTGCCAGCAGCATACCTCAGGGGGCACGGAATGAGCAGTTCTTC. It yields the protein CASSIPQGARNEQFF.

In its sample, this clone was seen a few times. The rearrangement links TRBV7-9 to TRBJ2-6, with D possibly matching TRBD1 (6 bases). Germline V gene lookup returns CDR1 SEHNR and CDR2 FQNEAQ (reference sequence). The CDR3 is 18 residues long. The V gene lost 3 bases and the J gene lost 0 bases, with 15 bases spanning the gap. Here the CDR3 reads CASSFSPGANSGANVLTF. CDR3 nucleotides: TGTGCCAGCAGCTTCTCTCCAGGGGCGAACTCTGGGGCCAACGTCCTGACTTTC.

This chain links TRBV6-1 with TRBJ2-5; D not resolved. V was trimmed by 1 base and J by 5 bases, leaving 8 bases between them. Germline-derived CDR1 and CDR2 are MNHNS and SASEGT. The CDR3 is 13 amino acids. The CDR3 DNA sequence: TGTGCCAGCAGTGAAGTCTACGGGGAGACCCAGTACTTC. Translating gives CASSEVYGETQYF.

This sequence joins TRBV10-3 and TRBJ1-6; possible D gene TRBD1, 5 bases. The CDR3 has 14 amino acids. Trimming stripped 4 bases from V and 7 bases from J, with 11 bases between. Germline V lookup: CDR1 ENHRY, CDR2 SYGVKD. The CDR3 bases are TGTGCCATCAGTGGTCCAGGGCCCAATTCACCCCTCCACTTT. Its translation: CAISGPGPNSPLHF.

There are a few counts of this clone. In DNA form, the CDR3 reads TGTGCCAGCAGCTTAGACCGGGTCTCTTCCTACAATGAGCAGTTCTTC. This encodes CASSLDRVSSYNEQFF. The chain joins TRBV7-2 to TRBJ2-1; D ambiguous. Germline CDR1 and CDR2: SGHTA and FQGNSA. Trimming left V 1 base short and J 1 base short, with 11 bases between. The CDR3 spans 16 residues.

A remark on this clone: Other nucleotide sequences in the sample specify the same CDR3. This chain uses TRBV28 with TRBJ2-2, with D possibly matching TRBD1 (5 bases). CDR3 length equals 13 residues. The V gene lost 5 bases and the J gene lost 6 bases, with 10 bases spanning the gap. Germline values: CDR1 MDHEN, CDR2 SYDVKM. The CDR3 is CASSQGISGELFF. In DNA, the CDR3 is TGTGCCAGCAGTCAGGGAATCTCCGGGGAGCTGTTTTTT.

This clone was detected once. J is TRBJ2-5 and V is TRBV7-2, with 12 bases matching TRBD2. V trimming: 6 bases; J trimming: 4 bases; junction bases outside the gene matches: 12. CDR3 length: 17 amino acids. Germline values: CDR1 SGHTA, CDR2 FQGNSA. Here the CDR3 DNA reads TGTGCCAGCAGACCACAACTAGCGGGAGGTAACTCAGAGACCCAGTACTTC. Encoded protein: CASRPQLAGGNSETQYF.

The rearrangement joins TRBV5-1 to TRBJ2-1, with 10 nucleotides matching TRBD2. Germline V gene lookup returns CDR1 SGHRS and CDR2 YFSETQ. The CDR3 spans 16 residues. V was clipped by 0 bases and J by 9 bases; unmatched bases: 9. The CDR3 loop reads CASSLEASGRVGEQFF. Here the CDR3 DNA reads TGCGCCAGCAGCTTGGAGGCTAGCGGGAGAGTTGGTGAGCAGTTCTTC.

The V gene is TRBV5-1, the J gene TRBJ2-3; 11 bases match TRBD2. Unmatched junction bases numbered 5, after V lost 4 bases and J lost 1 base. The germline gives CDR1 SGHRS, CDR2 YFSETQ. The CDR3 extends over 16 amino acids. CDR3 in DNA: TGCGCCAGCAGCGGGACACTAGCGGGAGGCACAGATACGCAGTATTTT. Translation gives CASSGTLAGGTDTQYF. Using reference TRBV5-1 and TRBJ2-3 for the parts outside the CDR3, the full variable domain is KAGVTQTPRYLIKTRGQQVTLSCSPISGHRSVSWYQQTPGQGLQFLFEYFSETQRNKGNFPGRFSGRQFSNSRSEMNVSTLELGDSALYLCASSGTLAGGTDTQYFGPGTRLTVL.

This clone showed up just a few times. The chain links TRBV7-9 to TRBJ2-1; TRBD2 matches at 11 bases. V gave up 2 bases and J gave up 6 bases; unmatched junction bases: 9. The V gene's germline CDR1 is SEHNR and CDR2 FQNEAQ (reference sequence). This CDR3 region has 17 residues. In DNA, the CDR3 is TGTGCCAGCAGCTTACGGGGTAGCGGGGGGGCTCGCAATGAGCAGTTCTTC. This gives the protein CASSLRGSGGARNEQFF.

Only one count was recorded for this clone. The chain combines TRBV12-5 with TRBJ1-5, with 10 bases matching TRBD1. CDR3 size: 15 residues. V lost 1 base and J lost 7; bases outside the gene matches: 4. In germline, CDR1 is LGHNT, CDR2 FRNRAP. The CDR3 sequence: CASGLEGQGRQPQHF. CDR3 in DNA: TGTGCTAGTGGTTTGGAGGGACAGGGGCGACAGCCCCAGCATTTT.

V and J are TRBV5-1 and TRBJ2-5; TRBD2 aligns across 9 bases. The CDR3 spans 17 residues. Germline CDR1 SGHRS, CDR2 YFSETQ. The V gene end was trimmed by 1 base and the J gene end by 2 bases; junction bases not matched to a gene: 9. CDR3 sequence reads: CASSLLPILAGQETQYF. CDR3 coding DNA: TGCGCCAGCAGCTTGCTTCCGATTCTAGCGGGGCAAGAGACCCAGTACTTC.

J is TRBJ2-3 and V is TRBV5-5; TRBD2 matches at 12 bases. CDR3 size: 15 residues. With 4 bases clipped from V and 4 bases from J, the junction kept 4 bases outside the gene matches. Germline-derived CDR1 and CDR2 are SGHKS and YYEKEE (reference sequence). CDR3 bases: TGTGCCAGCAGCACGGGACTAGCGGGCTCAGATACGCAGTATTTT. It specifies CASSTGLAGSDTQYF. Full variable domain (missing parts from reference TRBV5-5 and TRBJ2-3): DAGVTQSPTHLIKTRGQQVTLRCSPISGHKSVSWYQQVLGQGPQFIFQYYEKEERGRGNFPDRFSARQFPNYSSELNVNALLLGDSALYLCASSTGLAGSDTQYFGPGTRLTVL.

The chain carries TRBV10-3 and TRBJ2-3; tentative D call: TRBD2 (5 bases). The V gene's germline CDR1 is ENHRY and CDR2 SYGVKD. The CDR3 extends over 11 amino acids. V dropped 4 bases and J dropped 11 bases, with 10 bases sitting between them. The CDR3 nucleotides read TGTGCCATCAGTGGGACTGAGTTGCAGTATTTT. Protein product: CAISGTELQYF.

The gene calls are TRBV4-1 and TRBJ1-4, with unresolved D. V was cut by 1 base and J by 0 bases, with 9 bases left in between. Per the germline V gene, CDR1 is MGHRA and CDR2 is YSYEKL. The CDR3 runs to 16 residues. Here the CDR3 DNA reads TGCGCCAGCAGCCAAGGACAAGGCCCAACTAATGAAAAACTGTTTTTT. This sequence encodes CASSQGQGPTNEKLFF.

The chain uses TRBV28 and TRBJ1-1; 9 positions agree with TRBD1. The CDR3 has 14 amino acids. Germline values: CDR1 MDHEN, CDR2 SYDVKM. V was clipped by 4 bases and J by 1 base; unmatched bases: 1. This chain's CDR3 is CASSSGQGNTEAFF. The CDR3 region has the DNA TGTGCCAGCAGTTCGGGACAGGGGAACACTGAAGCTTTCTTT.